A selection of T cell receptor beta chains follows, all from one sample in a study of CD8+ T cells in alopecia areata. Assay: immunoSEQ multiplex PCR; the TCRdb copy retains only in-frame clones and omits some. The data show 150,000 to 200,000 clones, over 55% seen once. The source was CD4+ T cells sorted from blood, collected at week 24, from a patient treated with tofacitinib. The receptors come from a human donor with alopecia areata. CDR3s include the opening cysteine and the closing phenylalanine or tryptophan. Fields, in order: D gene, clone size, J gene, V gene, CDR3 DNA, CDR3 protein. A D gene is named only where the DNA matches it firmly. Only some rows state a clone size, as once, few, many or a class for expanded clones.

d_gene: -
abundance: -
j_gene: TRBJ2-7
v_gene: TRBV11-1
CDR3nt: TGTGCCAGCAGTTCAGAGTACGAGCAGTACTTC
CDR3aa: CASSSEYEQYF

d_gene: -
abundance: -
j_gene: TRBJ1-5
v_gene: TRBV30
CDR3nt: TGTGCCTGGGGGGACAAATCGGGTTATCAGCCCCAGCATTTT
CDR3aa: CAWGDKSGYQPQHF

d_gene: -
abundance: -
j_gene: TRBJ2-1
v_gene: TRBV10-3
CDR3nt: TGTGCCATTCGGGATCCGCGGGGTAGTGAGCAGTTCTTC
CDR3aa: CAIRDPRGSEQFF

d_gene: TRBD1
abundance: -
j_gene: TRBJ1-5
v_gene: TRBV15
CDR3nt: TGTGCCACCAGCGGTAGACAGGGAGTCTATCAGCCCCAGCATTTT
CDR3aa: CATSGRQGVYQPQHF

d_gene: -
abundance: -
j_gene: TRBJ1-1
v_gene: TRBV6-5
CDR3nt: TGTGCCACCGAGGCCAGAGGTGAAGCTTTCTTT
CDR3aa: CATEARGEAFF

d_gene: TRBD1
abundance: once
j_gene: TRBJ2-1
v_gene: TRBV12-5
CDR3nt: TGTGCTAGTGGTGTGGGACAGAGCAACTACAATGAGCAGTTCTTC
CDR3aa: CASGVGQSNYNEQFF

d_gene: -
abundance: -
j_gene: TRBJ1-1
v_gene: TRBV7-3
CDR3nt: TGTGCCAGCAGCTTAACGGAGTGGACTGAAGCTTTCTTT
CDR3aa: CASSLTEWTEAFF

d_gene: -
abundance: once
j_gene: TRBJ1-2
v_gene: TRBV7-8
CDR3nt: TGTGCCAGCAGCTTTGGACAGGGCTACACCTTC
CDR3aa: CASSFGQGYTF

d_gene: TRBD1
abundance: -
j_gene: TRBJ1-6
v_gene: TRBV9
CDR3nt: TGTGCCAGCAGCAACTTACAGGGGAGTAATTCACCCCTCCACTTT
CDR3aa: CASSNLQGSNSPLHF

d_gene: -
abundance: few
j_gene: TRBJ2-3
v_gene: TRBV5-1
CDR3nt: TGCGCCAGCAGCCCGACAATGGGGGCGTCAGATACGCAGTATTTT
CDR3aa: CASSPTMGASDTQYF

d_gene: TRBD1
abundance: -
j_gene: TRBJ2-5
v_gene: TRBV11-2
CDR3nt: TGTGCCAGCAGCCCGGGACAGGGGGCCCGAGAGACCCAGTACTTC
CDR3aa: CASSPGQGARETQYF

d_gene: -
abundance: -
j_gene: TRBJ1-2
v_gene: TRBV2
CDR3nt: TGTGCCAGCGGATTGTACAGGGAACGTGGCTACACCTTC
CDR3aa: CASGLYRERGYTF

d_gene: TRBD1
abundance: -
j_gene: TRBJ1-2
v_gene: TRBV5-6
CDR3nt: TGTGCCAGCAGTTTACAGGGGGCTGGCGGCTACACCTTC
CDR3aa: CASSLQGAGGYTF

d_gene: -
abundance: -
j_gene: TRBJ1-2
v_gene: TRBV29-1
CDR3nt: TGCAGCGTTGATCGGGCAGGGAATGGCTACACCTTC
CDR3aa: CSVDRAGNGYTF

d_gene: TRBD1
abundance: few
j_gene: TRBJ1-3
v_gene: TRBV10-3
CDR3nt: TGTGCCATCAGGCTGGGACAGGGGACCGACACCATATATTTT
CDR3aa: CAIRLGQGTDTIYF

d_gene: -
abundance: few
j_gene: TRBJ1-2
v_gene: TRBV2
CDR3nt: TGTGCCAGCAGTGAAGAGGAACCAGCCCACACCTTC
CDR3aa: CASSEEEPAHTF

d_gene: -
abundance: -
j_gene: TRBJ2-5
v_gene: TRBV5-1
CDR3nt: TGCGCCAGCAGCGGAATGGTAGAGACCCAGTACTTC
CDR3aa: CASSGMVETQYF

d_gene: -
abundance: few
j_gene: TRBJ2-1
v_gene: TRBV5-1
CDR3nt: TGCGCCAGCAGCTCGGGTGTAAATGAGCAGTTCTTC
CDR3aa: CASSSGVNEQFF

d_gene: -
abundance: few
j_gene: TRBJ2-3
v_gene: TRBV6-6
CDR3nt: TGTGCCACCAACGGACAGTCAAGCACAGATACGCAGTATTTT
CDR3aa: CATNGQSSTDTQYF

d_gene: -
abundance: -
j_gene: TRBJ1-6
v_gene: TRBV25-1
CDR3nt: TGTGCCAGCAGCGAAAACGCCCGCGGTGGGGCCCTCCACTTT
CDR3aa: CASSENARGGALHF

d_gene: -
abundance: -
j_gene: TRBJ2-7
v_gene: TRBV30
CDR3nt: TGTGCCTGGAAAGGAGTCGGCGAGCAGTACTTC
CDR3aa: CAWKGVGEQYF

d_gene: TRBD1
abundance: -
j_gene: TRBJ2-7
v_gene: TRBV29-1
CDR3nt: TGCAGCGTTGTCCCGCGGACAGGGGGCTACGAGCAGTACTTC
CDR3aa: CSVVPRTGGYEQYF

d_gene: TRBD2
abundance: few
j_gene: TRBJ2-3
v_gene: TRBV6-4
CDR3nt: TGTGCCAGCAGTGACTCCGGGGGGGCCACAGATACGCAGTATTTT
CDR3aa: CASSDSGGATDTQYF

d_gene: TRBD1
abundance: -
j_gene: TRBJ2-3
v_gene: TRBV10-3
CDR3nt: TGTGCCATCACCGCCGCAAGACAGGGGACAGATACGCAGTATTTT
CDR3aa: CAITAARQGTDTQYF

d_gene: -
abundance: -
j_gene: TRBJ1-1
v_gene: TRBV5-1
CDR3nt: TGCGCCAGCAGCGAGACAGGTACCACTGAAGCTTTCTTT
CDR3aa: CASSETGTTEAFF